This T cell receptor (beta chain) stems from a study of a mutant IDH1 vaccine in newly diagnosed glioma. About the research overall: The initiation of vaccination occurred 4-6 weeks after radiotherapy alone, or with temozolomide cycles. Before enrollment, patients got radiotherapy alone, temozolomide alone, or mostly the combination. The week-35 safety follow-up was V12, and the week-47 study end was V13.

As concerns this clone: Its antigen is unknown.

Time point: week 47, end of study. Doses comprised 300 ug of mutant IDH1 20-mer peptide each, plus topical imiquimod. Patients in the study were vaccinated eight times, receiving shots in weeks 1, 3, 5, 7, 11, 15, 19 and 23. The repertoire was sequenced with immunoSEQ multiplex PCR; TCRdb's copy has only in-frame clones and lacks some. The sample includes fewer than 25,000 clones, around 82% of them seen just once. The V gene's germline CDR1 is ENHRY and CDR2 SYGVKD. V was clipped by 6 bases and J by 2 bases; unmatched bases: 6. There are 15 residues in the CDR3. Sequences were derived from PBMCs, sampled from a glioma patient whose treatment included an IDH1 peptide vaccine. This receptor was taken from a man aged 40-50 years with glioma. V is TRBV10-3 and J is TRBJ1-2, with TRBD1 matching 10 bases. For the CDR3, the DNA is TGTGCCATCAGGAACCAGACAGGGGGCAACTATGGCTACACCTTC. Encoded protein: CAIRNQTGGNYGYTF.